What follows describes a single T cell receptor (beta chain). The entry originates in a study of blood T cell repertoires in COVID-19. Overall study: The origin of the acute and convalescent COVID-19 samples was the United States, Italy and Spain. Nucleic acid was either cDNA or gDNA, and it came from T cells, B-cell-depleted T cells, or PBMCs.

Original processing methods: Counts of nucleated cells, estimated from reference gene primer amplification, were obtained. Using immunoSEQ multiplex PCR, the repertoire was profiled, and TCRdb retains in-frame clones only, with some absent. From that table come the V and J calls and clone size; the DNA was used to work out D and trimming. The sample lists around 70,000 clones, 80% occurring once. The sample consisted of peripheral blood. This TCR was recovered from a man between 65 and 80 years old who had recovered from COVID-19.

CDR3 protein: CASSELGGRVREQYF. The CDR3 DNA is TGTGCCAGCAGTGAATTGGGCGGGAGGGTACGCGAGCAGTACTTC. The V gene is TRBV25-1, the J gene TRBJ2-7; 9 bases align to TRBD2. The CDR3 has 15 amino acids. V shed 1 base, J shed 6 bases, and the junction held 7 bases outside the gene matches. CDR1 MGHDK and CDR2 SYGVNS come from the germline V gene.